Sequencing of this TCR beta chain was carried out in a study of blood T cell repertoires in COVID-19. J lost 4 bases, V lost 0 bases, and 6 bases had no gene match. This CDR3 has 16 residues. In germline, CDR1 is LNHNV, CDR2 YYDKDF (reference sequence). The repertoire was sequenced with immunoSEQ multiplex PCR; TCRdb's copy has only in-frame clones and lacks some. The sample has around 230,000 clones; over 75% are singletons. This receptor was identified in a man aged 50 to 60 with COVID-19, enrolled during active disease. The J gene is TRBJ2-7, the V gene TRBV15, with 10 positions matching TRBD1. Sequencing was done on a sample of peripheral blood. This chain's CDR3 is CATSRDRRDRGYEQYF. CDR3 nucleotides: TGTGCCACCAGCAGAGATAGGCGGGACAGGGGTTACGAGCAGTACTTC. Complete variable domain (other parts from reference TRBV15 and TRBJ2-7): DAMVIQNPRYQVTQFGKPVTLSCSQTLNHNVMYWYQQKSSQAPKLLFHYYDKDFNNEADTPDNFQSRRPNTSFCFLDIRSPGLGDTAMYLCATSRDRRDRGYEQYFGPGTRLTVT.